This T cell receptor beta chain was recorded in a study of regulatory T cells in long-lasting Graves disease. The germline CDR1 and CDR2 sequences are LGHDT and YNNKEL (reference sequence). Trimming removed 0 bases at V and 6 bases at J, with 13 bases between. This CDR3 has 15 residues. Time point here: newly diagnosed GD, antithyroid drugs for less than 3 months. RNA isolated from PBMCs was used to make the TCR library. Arm-PCR with iRepertoire HTBI primers amplified the CDR3 regions for these TCR beta libraries. TCRdb reprocessed the multiplex PCR reads via MiXCR and lists one record per CDR3 protein. The table lists fewer than 500,000 distinct CDR3 sequences, around 15% of them singletons. This sample also belongs to another study, concerning T cells in Graves' hyperthyroidism and ophthalmopathy.

The receptor was derived from a man in his forties with Graves disease. The sample was peripheral blood mononuclear cells (PBMCs), taken at new diagnosis, from a patient treated with antithyroid drugs. The chain joins TRBV3-1 to TRBJ2-3; D possibly uses TRBD1 or TRBD2 (5 bases each). CDR3 residues: CASSQDLMGVDTQYF. The CDR3 coding sequence is TGTGCCAGCAGCCAAGATTTGATGGGGGTGGATACGCAGTATTTT.